The rows below give T cell receptor beta chains drawn from one sample of a study of blood T cell repertoires in COVID-19. Sequencing was performed with immunoSEQ multiplex PCR; in TCRdb, only in-frame clones are kept and a portion is missing. This table has over 10,000 clones, about 88% appearing once. Input material: peripheral blood. The receptor set was obtained from a human donor in a cohort sampled during active COVID-19. CDR3s include the opening cysteine and the closing phenylalanine or tryptophan. A D gene is named only where the DNA matches it firmly. Rows give clone size only sometimes, using once, few, many, or a class for an expanded clone.

clone size	D gene	V gene	J gene	CDR3 length	CDR3 protein	CDR3 DNA
-	-	TRBV19	TRBJ2-1	17	CASSIGDWDWRYNEQFF	TGTGCCAGTAGTATTGGTGATTGGGACTGGAGATACAATGAGCAGTTCTTC
-	-	TRBV4-3	TRBJ2-7	17	CASSQGRGPDYYYEQYF	TGCGCCAGCAGCCAAGGACGAGGTCCCGATTATTACTACGAGCAGTACTTC
-	-	TRBV6-5	TRBJ1-5	13	CASSSREGQPQHF	TGTGCCAGCAGTTCACGGGAAGGTCAGCCCCAGCATTTT
once	TRBD1	TRBV3-1/TRBV3-2	TRBJ2-3	15	CASSSWDRGTDTQYF	TGTGCCAGCAGTTCGTGGGACAGGGGCACAGATACGCAGTATTTT
-	-	TRBV10-1	TRBJ2-7	13	CASSSGTTYEQYF	TGCGCCAGCAGCTCCGGGACAACCTACGAGCAGTACTTC
-	TRBD1	TRBV5-1	TRBJ2-7	14	CASSLGQGSYEQYF	TGCGCCAGCAGCTTAGGACAGGGGTCCTACGAGCAGTACTTC
once	-	TRBV7-8	TRBJ2-3	13	CASSPPRVDTQYF	TGTGCCAGCAGCCCTCCCCGGGTAGATACGCAGTATTTT
-	TRBD1	TRBV10-3	TRBJ1-5	14	CAIQGGDSNQPQHF	TGTGCCATCCAAGGGGGCGATAGCAATCAGCCCCAGCATTTT
-	-	TRBV30	TRBJ1-1	15	CAWSSQRRVSTEAFF	TGTGCCTGGAGTTCACAGAGGAGGGTGTCCACTGAAGCTTTCTTT
-	-	TRBV4-3	TRBJ1-3	16	CASSQVSRGIGNTIYF	TGCGCCAGCAGCCAAGTCTCACGGGGAATTGGAAACACCATATATTTT
-	TRBD2	TRBV14	TRBJ2-5	16	CASSQESRGAWETQYF	TGTGCCAGCAGCCAAGAGTCGCGGGGGGCTTGGGAGACCCAGTACTTC
-	TRBD1	TRBV5-5	TRBJ2-7	12	CASSRDSYEQYF	TGTGCCAGCAGCCGGGACAGCTACGAGCAGTACTTC
-	-	TRBV10-1	TRBJ2-3	16	CASSKGGVGSTDTQYF	TGCGCCAGCAGCAAGGGGGGGGTCGGTTCCACAGATACGCAGTATTTT
once	-	TRBV7-7	TRBJ2-5	15	CASSLVGGASETQYF	TGTGCTAGCAGCTTAGTGGGGGGGGCTAGCGAGACCCAGTACTTC
once	-	TRBV6-6	TRBJ1-1	15	CASSYSNPADTEAFF	TGTGCCAGCAGTTACTCGAATCCAGCGGACACTGAAGCTTTCTTT
-	-	TRBV7-3	TRBJ2-2	15	CASSELGGSTGELFF	TGTGCCAGCAGCGAGTTAGGGGGTAGCACCGGGGAGCTGTTTTTT
-	-	TRBV6-6	TRBJ2-3	14	CASGAGFGTDTQYF	TGTGCCAGTGGGGCAGGGTTTGGGACAGATACGCAGTATTTT
-	TRBD1	TRBV30	TRBJ1-3	15	CAWSVPRQGGNTIYF	TGTGCCTGGAGTGTTCCGAGACAGGGAGGAAACACCATATATTTT
-	TRBD1	TRBV11-2	TRBJ1-1	14	CASSQGAGSTEAFF	TGTGCCAGCAGCCAGGGGGCTGGGAGCACTGAAGCTTTCTTT
-	TRBD1	TRBV15	TRBJ1-2	15	CATSRDQGAIYGYTF	TGTGCCACCAGCAGAGATCAGGGGGCGATTTATGGCTACACCTTC
-	-	TRBV11-3	TRBJ2-5	13	CASSLGWVGAQYF	TGTGCCAGCAGCTTGGGCTGGGTAGGGGCCCAGTACTTC
once	-	TRBV4-1	TRBJ1-2	13	CASLGTPNYGYTF	TGCGCCAGCCTCGGGACTCCTAACTATGGCTACACCTTC
-	-	TRBV20-1	TRBJ1-6	15	CSASAGSRVNSPLHF	TGCAGTGCTAGTGCGGGGTCGAGGGTCAATTCACCCCTCCACTTT
-	TRBD2	TRBV9	TRBJ2-5	17	CASSVGTSGGTQETQYF	TGTGCCAGCAGCGTAGGGACTAGCGGGGGGACCCAAGAGACCCAGTACTTC
-	-	TRBV6-4	TRBJ2-1	15	CASSAAPGIPGEQFF	TGTGCCAGCAGCGCCGCCCCCGGGATTCCGGGTGAGCAGTTCTTC
-	TRBD1	TRBV10-1	TRBJ1-2	15	CASSESEQGDLIYTF	TGCGCCAGCAGTGAGTCGGAACAGGGGGACTTAATCTACACCTTC
-	-	TRBV5-1	TRBJ1-2	15	CASSLAEQGNYGYTF	TGCGCCAGCAGCTTGGCTGAACAGGGTAACTATGGCTACACCTTC
-	-	TRBV19	TRBJ2-3	15	CASSTGGGSTDTQYF	TGTGCCAGTAGTACGGGCGGGGGCTCCACAGATACGCAGTATTTT
few	TRBD2	TRBV30	TRBJ2-7	16	CAWTATVLAGAGEQYF	TGTGCCTGGACCGCCACGGTCCTAGCGGGGGCGGGGGAGCAGTACTTC
-	TRBD1	TRBV18	TRBJ1-2	13	CASSDRENYGYTF	TGTGCCAGCTCTGACAGGGAGAACTATGGCTACACCTTC
few	TRBD1	TRBV19	TRBJ1-5	14	CASNGGQGRQPQHF	TGTGCCAGTAACGGGGGACAGGGGCGGCAGCCCCAGCATTTT
-	-	TRBV5-1	TRBJ2-3	14	CASSLAQGTDTQYF	TGCGCCAGCAGCTTGGCCCAGGGCACAGATACGCAGTATTTT
-	-	TRBV10-1	TRBJ2-7	13	CASSRVDDYEQYF	TGCGCCAGCAGCCGGGTTGACGACTACGAGCAGTACTTC
-	TRBD1	TRBV30	TRBJ1-3	13	CAWHGTGRNTIYF	TGTGCCTGGCACGGGACAGGGAGAAACACCATATATTTT
-	TRBD1	TRBV5-1	TRBJ1-2	14	CASKIGQGAVGYTF	TGCGCCAGTAAAATCGGACAGGGGGCTGTTGGCTACACCTTC
-	-	TRBV6-6	TRBJ1-3	18	CASTRGARGFDSGNTIYF	TGTGCCAGCACTCGAGGGGCCAGGGGCTTTGACTCTGGAAACACCATATATTTT
-	TRBD1	TRBV18	TRBJ1-6	15	CASSLTGGLDSPLHF	TGTGCCAGCTCACTTACAGGGGGGCTTGATTCACCCCTCCACTTT
-	TRBD2	TRBV30	TRBJ2-7	14	CATTSGGLSYEQYF	TGTGCCACAACTAGCGGGGGGCTCTCCTACGAGCAGTACTTC
-	-	TRBV4-3	TRBJ2-3	16	CASRGTGGSGTDTQYF	TGCGCCAGCAGGGGGACGGGGGGCTCTGGCACAGATACGCAGTATTTT
once	-	TRBV12-3/TRBV12-4	TRBJ1-1	13	CASSYLGNTEAFF	TGTGCCAGCAGTTATCTAGGGAACACTGAAGCTTTCTTT
-	TRBD1	TRBV7-2	TRBJ1-5	15	CASSLGGQGHQPQHF	TGTGCCAGCAGCTTAGGGGGACAGGGGCATCAGCCCCAGCATTTT
once	TRBD1	TRBV30	TRBJ1-2	13	CAWGDRGLDGYTF	TGTGCCTGGGGGGACAGGGGATTAGATGGCTACACCTTC
-	TRBD1	TRBV2	TRBJ2-3	16	CASSPRAGQGADTQYF	TGTGCCAGCAGTCCCAGAGCGGGACAGGGGGCAGATACGCAGTATTTT
-	TRBD1	TRBV5-4	TRBJ2-2	14	CASSSKTGAGELFF	TGTGCCAGCAGCTCAAAAACAGGGGCCGGGGAGCTGTTTTTT
-	-	TRBV12-5	TRBJ1-1	12	CASGLVMTEAFF	TGTGCTAGTGGTTTGGTCATGACTGAAGCTTTCTTT
-	TRBD2	TRBV5-1	TRBJ2-1	14	CASTRDYLYNEQFF	TGCGCCAGCACCCGGGACTACCTCTACAATGAGCAGTTCTTC
-	TRBD1	TRBV6-5	TRBJ2-1	12	CASSPTGDEQFF	TGTGCCAGCAGTCCTACAGGGGATGAGCAGTTCTTC